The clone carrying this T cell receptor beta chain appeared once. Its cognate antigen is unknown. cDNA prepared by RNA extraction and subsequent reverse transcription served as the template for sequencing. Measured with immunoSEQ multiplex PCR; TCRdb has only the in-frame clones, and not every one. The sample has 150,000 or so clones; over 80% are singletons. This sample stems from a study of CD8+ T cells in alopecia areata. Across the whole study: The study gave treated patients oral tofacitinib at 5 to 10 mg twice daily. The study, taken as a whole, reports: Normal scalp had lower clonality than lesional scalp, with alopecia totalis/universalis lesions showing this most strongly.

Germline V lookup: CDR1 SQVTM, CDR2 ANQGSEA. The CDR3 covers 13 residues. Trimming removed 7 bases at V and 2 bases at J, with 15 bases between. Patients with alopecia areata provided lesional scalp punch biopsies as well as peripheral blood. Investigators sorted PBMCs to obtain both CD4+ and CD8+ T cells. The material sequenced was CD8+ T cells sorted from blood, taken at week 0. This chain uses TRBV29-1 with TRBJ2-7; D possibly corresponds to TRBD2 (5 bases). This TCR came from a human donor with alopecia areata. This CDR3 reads CSARLSGTYEQYF. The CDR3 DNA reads TGCAGCGCGCGACTAAGCGGTACCTACGAGCAGTACTTC.